Listed below are T cell receptor beta chains from one sample, sequenced in a study of T cells in localized non-small cell lung cancer. Sequencing used immunoSEQ multiplex PCR; TCRdb keeps in-frame clones, though not all of them. The sample lists approximately 6,400 clones; 40% to 45% were seen once. The input for sequencing was lung tumor tissue, taken before any cancer treatment. All receptors derive from a woman between 40 and 69 years old with stage II squamous cell lung carcinoma. The CDR3 runs from the conserved cysteine through the conserved F or W. Fields, in order: D gene, clone size, J gene, V gene, CDR3 protein, CDR3 DNA. The D gene is left open where the match is weak. Only some rows state a clone size, as once, few, many or a class for expanded clones.

TRBD1,few,TRBJ1-1,TRBV19,CASSRAGGLNTEAFF,TGTGCCAGTAGTAGGGCAGGGGGTTTGAACACTGAAGCTTTCTTT
NA,NA,TRBJ1-3,TRBV9,CASSVESRAGNTIYF,TGTGCCAGCAGCGTTGAGTCCCGGGCCGGAAACACCATATATTTT
NA,few,TRBJ2-5,TRBV5-1,CASSLDRWRETQYF,TGCGCCAGCAGCTTGGACAGGTGGAGGGAGACCCAGTACTTC
NA,few,TRBJ2-7,TRBV18,CASSAAKSSREQYF,TGTGCCAGCTCAGCCGCGAAGTCCTCCCGCGAGCAGTACTTC
TRBD1,few,TRBJ1-4,TRBV30,CAWRGQGEKLFF,TGTGCCTGGAGGGGACAGGGGGAAAAACTGTTTTTT
NA,few,TRBJ2-1,TRBV6-8,CAIGSGPWDEQFF,TGTGCCATCGGTAGCGGACCTTGGGATGAGCAGTTCTTC
NA,medium-sized,TRBJ2-1,TRBV30,CAWSADSPKEFF,TGTGCCTGGAGCGCGGACTCCCCGAAGGAGTTCTTC
NA,NA,TRBJ1-2,TRBV6-8,CASSARTRYGYTF,TGTGCCAGCAGTGCCCGGACAAGATACGGCTACACCTTC
NA,few,TRBJ1-4,TRBV6-8,CASRRMVTNEKLFF,TGTGCCAGCAGGAGGATGGTAACTAATGAAAAACTGTTTTTT
TRBD1,NA,TRBJ1-2,TRBV30,CACRSQGARGYTF,TGTGCCTGTCGTTCCCAGGGGGCGCGAGGCTACACCTTC
NA,once,TRBJ2-4,TRBV28,CASSEAYYPKNIQYF,TGTGCCAGTTCAGAGGCGTACTACCCAAAAAACATTCAGTACTTC
NA,NA,TRBJ2-7,TRBV10-2,CASSGEVWEQYF,TGCGCCAGCAGTGGGGAGGTGTGGGAGCAGTACTTC
NA,NA,TRBJ1-5,TRBV18,CASSLNRLGWPQHF,TGTGCCAGCTCCCTAAATCGTTTGGGTTGGCCCCAGCATTTT
NA,NA,TRBJ1-3,TRBV4-1,CASSQRDPGDTIYF,TGCGCCAGCAGCCAGCGGGACCCCGGGGACACCATATATTTT
NA,few,TRBJ2-7,TRBV19,CASSIRAGWEQYF,TGTGCCAGTAGTATAAGGGCGGGTTGGGAGCAGTACTTC
NA,NA,TRBJ1-4,TRBV16,CASSPRGLSEKLFF,TGTGCCAGCAGCCCGCGGGGGTTAAGCGAAAAACTGTTTTTT
NA,few,TRBJ2-3,TRBV19,CASSPRGLRVDTQYF,TGTGCCAGTAGTCCGAGGGGGTTAAGGGTAGATACGCAGTATTTT
NA,NA,TRBJ1-4,TRBV28,CASSQGRNEKLFF,TGTGCCAGCAGCCAGGGGCGCAATGAAAAACTGTTTTTT
TRBD1,NA,TRBJ1-4,TRBV25-1,CASQGQAEEKLFF,TGTGCCAGCCAAGGACAGGCGGAAGAAAAACTGTTTTTT
NA,NA,TRBJ1-5,TRBV9,CASSLGQFQPQHF,TGTGCCAGCAGCCTAGGACAGTTTCAGCCCCAGCATTTT
NA,NA,TRBJ2-1,TRBV30,CAWDPGTPVRSQFF,TGTGCCTGGGATCCCGGCACTCCGGTTAGGTCCCAGTTCTTC
NA,medium-sized,TRBJ2-7,TRBV9,CASIPDRSGSYEQYF,TGTGCCAGCATCCCTGACAGGAGTGGATCCTACGAGCAGTACTTC
NA,NA,TRBJ2-7,TRBV30,CAWTSLGYEQYF,TGTGCCTGGACCTCCCTCGGCTACGAGCAGTACTTC
NA,NA,TRBJ2-2,TRBV30,CAWTPSGTGELFF,TGTGCCTGGACCCCATCTGGAACCGGGGAGCTGTTTTTT
TRBD2,NA,TRBJ2-5,TRBV6-8,CASSYGTYGLAGQETQYF,TGTGCCAGCAGTTACGGGACGTACGGACTAGCAGGACAAGAGACCCAGTACTTC
NA,NA,TRBJ1-1,TRBV6-8,CASNRGGNTEAFF,TGTGCCAGCAACCGGGGAGGAAACACTGAAGCTTTCTTT
NA,NA,TRBJ2-1,TRBV7-5,CASSLGSLGLHEQFF,TGTGCCAGCAGCTTAGGGAGTCTTGGTTTGCATGAGCAGTTCTTC
TRBD2,NA,TRBJ2-7,TRBV19,CASSSIAGGSLTYEQYF,TGTGCCAGTAGTAGCATAGCGGGAGGATCACTAACCTACGAGCAGTACTTC
NA,medium-sized,TRBJ1-4,TRBV9,CASSPGGRNEKLFF,TGTGCCAGCTCCCCCGGGGGGAGGAATGAAAAACTGTTTTTT
NA,NA,TRBJ1-2,TRBV19,CASRPPTGPNYGYTF,TGTGCCAGCCGGCCCCCCACAGGGCCTAACTATGGCTACACCTTC
NA,few,TRBJ2-3,TRBV30,CAWSRTVFVDTQYF,TGTGCCTGGAGTCGGACTGTGTTTGTAGATACGCAGTATTTT
NA,NA,TRBJ2-1,TRBV6-8,CASSYSHGENNEQFF,TGTGCCAGCAGTTACTCTCACGGAGAAAACAATGAGCAGTTCTTC
NA,NA,TRBJ1-1,TRBV10-2,CASRTGGNTEAFF,TGCGCCAGCAGGACAGGAGGGAACACTGAAGCTTTCTTT
TRBD2,NA,TRBJ2-5,TRBV10-1,CASSALAGGPETQYF,TGCGCCAGCAGTGCCCTAGCGGGGGGGCCGGAGACCCAGTACTTC
TRBD2,NA,TRBJ2-3,TRBV5-1,CASSFVTSGISTQYF,TGCGCCAGCAGCTTCGTGACTAGCGGGATTAGTACGCAGTATTTT
NA,medium-sized,TRBJ2-3,TRBV11-3,CASSWRVNTDTQYF,TGTGCCAGCAGCTGGAGGGTGAACACAGATACGCAGTATTTT
TRBD2,NA,TRBJ2-1,TRBV11-3,CASSIPLAGVGDEQFF,TGTGCCAGCAGCATACCACTAGCGGGAGTAGGTGATGAGCAGTTCTTC
NA,few,TRBJ1-5,TRBV28,CASSNWGGAVNQPQHF,TGTGCCAGCAGTAATTGGGGGGGAGCCGTCAATCAGCCCCAGCATTTT
TRBD2,few,TRBJ2-5,TRBV15,CATSRDRASGETQYF,TGTGCCACCAGCAGAGATCGGGCTAGCGGAGAGACCCAGTACTTC
NA,NA,TRBJ1-5,TRBV19,CASTPRYSNQPQHF,TGTGCCAGTACCCCCCGGTATAGCAATCAGCCCCAGCATTTT
NA,NA,TRBJ1-2,TRBV18,CASSPPGHYGYTF,TGTGCCAGCTCACCACCGGGACACTATGGCTACACCTTC
NA,NA,TRBJ2-7,TRBV14,CASSQGGTVPYEQYF,TGTGCCAGCAGCCAAGGAGGGACGGTTCCCTACGAGCAGTACTTC
TRBD2,few,TRBJ2-4,TRBV12-5,CASGLIVLAESRNIQYF,TGTGCTAGTGGTTTGATAGTACTAGCGGAGAGTCGGAACATTCAGTACTTC
NA,few,TRBJ2-5,TRBV19,CASSIVTAGTQYF,TGTGCCAGTAGTATAGTCACGGCGGGGACCCAGTACTTC
NA,NA,TRBJ1-4,TRBV19,CASSTSFSGNEKLFF,TGTGCCAGTAGTACGAGCTTCTCGGGTAATGAAAAACTGTTTTTT
NA,NA,TRBJ1-4,TRBV19,CASSIFLGEKLFF,TGTGCCAGTAGTATATTCCTGGGAGAAAAACTGTTTTTT
NA,medium-sized,TRBJ1-2,TRBV11-3,CASSLDSASYGYTF,TGTGCCAGCAGCTTGGACAGTGCCTCCTATGGCTACACCTTC
NA,NA,TRBJ1-1,TRBV6-8,CASSSGTSEAFF,TGTGCCAGCAGCTCCGGGACCTCCGAAGCTTTCTTT
TRBD1,few,TRBJ1-4,TRBV5-1,CASTFAGQGAEKLFF,TGCGCCAGCACCTTTGCCGGACAGGGGGCCGAAAAACTGTTTTTT
TRBD1,NA,TRBJ2-7,TRBV19,CASSIAGGWYEQYF,TGTGCCAGTAGTATCGCAGGGGGCTGGTACGAGCAGTACTTC
NA,few,TRBJ2-1,TRBV19,CASSIGRADEQFF,TGTGCCAGTAGTATAGGAAGGGCCGATGAGCAGTTCTTC
TRBD1,NA,TRBJ1-5,TRBV14,CASSPTGQGAQPQHF,TGTGCCAGCAGCCCCACCGGACAGGGGGCTCAGCCCCAGCATTTT
TRBD1,medium-sized,TRBJ1-6,TRBV6-8,CASSRQGSSPLHF,TGTGCCAGCAGCCGACAGGGGAGTTCACCCCTCCACTTT